The clone carrying this T cell receptor beta chain was observed a few times. This sample was taken from a study of spatial heterogeneity in lung cancer. TCRdb reprocessed the 5' RACE reads with MiXCR, giving one entry per CDR3 protein. This table holds approximately 92,000 distinct CDR3 sequences, approximately 12% found once. Trimming removed 4 bases at V and 0 bases at J, with 14 bases between. The CDR3 runs 16 residues. Germline CDR1 and CDR2: SGHNT and YYREEE (reference sequence). Time point in this sample: sample taken at primary tumor resection. Without sorting, whole RNA was sequenced from tumor, nontumor lung or frozen PBMC.

The sequencing here drew on PBMCs, taken at surgery. The rearrangement uses TRBV5-4 and TRBJ2-1; a weak D match, TRBD1 (6 bases). The clonotype comes from a male donor with early-stage non-small cell lung cancer. The CDR3 DNA sequence: TGTGCCAGCAGCCAGGACAGCTCCAGCTCCTACAATGAGCAGTTCTTC. It is translated as CASSQDSSSSYNEQFF.